This TCR beta chain emerged from a study of glioma-infiltrating T cells. Overall study findings and caveats: Gliomas, especially low-grade, showed above-expected tissue-blood divergence; non-neoplastic patients showed below. Tissue and blood shared very few CDR3 sequences.

Notes on this clonotype: Its antigen is undetermined.

The V and J ends lost 6 bases and 4 bases respectively, with 11 bases between them. The CDR3 sequence is 13 residues long. CDR1 and CDR2 (germline): MDHEN, SYDVKM. TCR alpha and beta CDR3 regions were amplified from RNA using iRepertoire nested multiplex PCR. One-step reverse transcription and amplification started from around 100-400 ng of tissue mRNA or PBMC total RNA. MiXCR, applied by TCRdb to the multiplex PCR reads, yields one record per CDR3 protein. The sample lists over 140,000 distinct CDR3 sequences, approximately 40% occurring once. The sample comprised glioma tissue, nonneoplastic brain tissue, or PBMCs (not recorded which). The chain recombines TRBV28 with TRBJ2-3; possibly TRBD2 for D (6 bases). This TCR was recovered from a human donor with low-grade glioma or glioblastoma, undergoing nonglioma brain surgery, or in good health (not recorded which). CDR3 protein: CASRPGGADTQYF. The DNA for the CDR3 is TGTGCCAGCAGACCCGGGGGTGCAGATACGCAGTATTTT.